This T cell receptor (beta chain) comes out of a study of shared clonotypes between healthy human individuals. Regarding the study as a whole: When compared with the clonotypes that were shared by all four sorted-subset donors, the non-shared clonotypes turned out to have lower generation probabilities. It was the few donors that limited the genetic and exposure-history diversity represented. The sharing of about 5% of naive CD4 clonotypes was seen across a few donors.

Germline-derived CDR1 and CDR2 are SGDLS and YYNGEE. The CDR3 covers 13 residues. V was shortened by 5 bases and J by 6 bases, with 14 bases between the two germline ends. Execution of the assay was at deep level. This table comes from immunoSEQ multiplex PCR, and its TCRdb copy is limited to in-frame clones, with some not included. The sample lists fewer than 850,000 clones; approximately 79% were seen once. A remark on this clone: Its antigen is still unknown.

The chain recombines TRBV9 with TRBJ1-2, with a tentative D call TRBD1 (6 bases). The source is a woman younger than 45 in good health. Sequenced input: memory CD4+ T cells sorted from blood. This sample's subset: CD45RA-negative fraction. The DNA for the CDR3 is TGTGCCAGCAGAGGACAGACGGGTAATGGCTACACCTTC. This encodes CASRGQTGNGYTF.